These T cell receptor beta chains were read from a single sample in a study of shared clonotypes between healthy human individuals. Produced via immunoSEQ multiplex PCR; TCRdb's table is partial and in-frame only. The sample shows about 2.1 million clones, 93% of them seen only once. The sample was naive CD8+ T cells from PBMCs. The receptor source for this set is a man aged 18-30 years in good health. Some clones in this sample may be carry-over from other donors' samples. Both conserved end residues are part of each CDR3. The D gene is left open where the match is weak. Only part of the rows carry a size: once, few, many, or a class if the clone is expanded.

clone_size	v_call	d_call	j_call	cdr3_aa	cdr3_nt
once	TRBV19	NA	TRBJ1-3	CASSFLAGSSSGNTIYF	TGTGCCAGTAGTTTTCTTGCCGGGTCGAGCTCTGGAAACACCATATATTTT
NA	TRBV7-9	NA	TRBJ2-1	CASSSFQPRSSYNEQFF	TGTGCCAGCAGCTCATTTCAGCCTCGAAGCTCCTACAATGAGCAGTTCTTC
NA	TRBV4-1	TRBD1	TRBJ1-2	CASSPRTGGVGYTF	TGCGCCAGCAGCCCGAGGACAGGGGGTGTTGGCTACACCTTC
NA	TRBV9	NA	TRBJ1-3	CASSSGLPGNTIYF	TGTGCCAGCAGCTCAGGGCTTCCTGGAAACACCATATATTTT
NA	TRBV4-3	NA	TRBJ2-7	CASSQGVGRYEQYF	TGCGCCAGCAGCCAAGGGGTAGGGAGATACGAGCAGTACTTC
NA	TRBV7-9	NA	TRBJ1-1	CASSLEGVGTEAFF	TGTGCCAGCAGCTTAGAGGGGGTAGGCACTGAAGCTTTCTTT
NA	TRBV4-1	TRBD2	TRBJ2-1	CASSQTSGRADNEQFF	TGCGCCAGCAGCCAAACTAGCGGGAGGGCGGACAATGAGCAGTTCTTC
NA	TRBV7-2	TRBD2	TRBJ2-1	CASSSPGLAGSYNEQFF	TGTGCCAGCAGCTCACCGGGACTAGCGGGATCCTACAATGAGCAGTTCTTC
once	TRBV27	NA	TRBJ2-3	CASSLRGSQGTDTQYF	TGTGCCAGCAGTTTAAGGGGCTCCCAGGGCACAGATACGCAGTATTTT
NA	TRBV9	TRBD2	TRBJ2-1	CASSSASGQQFF	TGTGCCAGCAGCTCAGCTAGCGGGCAACAGTTCTTC
NA	TRBV7-3	TRBD2	TRBJ2-1	CASSLIGRTSGYNEQFF	TGTGCCAGCAGCTTAATAGGGAGGACTAGCGGGTACAATGAGCAGTTCTTC
NA	TRBV10-3	TRBD1	TRBJ1-1	CAIKGGGTGGRSSEAFF	TGTGCCATCAAAGGAGGCGGGACAGGGGGCAGAAGCTCTGAAGCTTTCTTT
NA	TRBV4-1	TRBD2	TRBJ2-3	CASSRLAGADTQYF	TGCGCCAGCAGCCGGCTAGCGGGAGCAGATACGCAGTATTTT
NA	TRBV9	TRBD2	TRBJ2-3	CASSVGRGRSTDTQYF	TGTGCCAGCAGCGTAGGGCGCGGGAGGAGCACAGATACGCAGTATTTT
once	TRBV19	NA	TRBJ2-1	CASREGQYNEQFF	TGTGCCAGTAGAGAAGGGCAGTACAATGAGCAGTTCTTC
NA	TRBV6-1	NA	TRBJ2-7	CAAKSTSKIYEQYF	TGTGCCGCCAAGAGTACAAGCAAAATCTACGAGCAGTACTTC
NA	TRBV29-1	TRBD1	TRBJ1-4	CSVVDRGQGEKLFF	TGCAGCGTTGTGGACAGGGGGCAAGGTGAAAAACTGTTTTTT
NA	TRBV19	TRBD2	TRBJ2-7	CASSEAGGYEQYF	TGTGCCAGTAGTGAGGCGGGAGGTTACGAGCAGTACTTC
NA	TRBV27	TRBD2	TRBJ2-1	CASSSGLARSYNEQFF	TGTGCCAGCAGCTCGGGACTAGCGCGCTCCTACAATGAGCAGTTCTTC
once	TRBV28	TRBD2	TRBJ2-7	CASSLAGGTYEQYF	TGTGCCAGCAGTTTAGCGGGAGGGACCTACGAGCAGTACTTC
NA	TRBV27	NA	TRBJ1-4	CASSLGTPNEKLFF	TGTGCCAGCAGCCTCGGGACACCGAATGAAAAACTGTTTTTT
NA	TRBV13	NA	TRBJ1-1	CASSSYLFRDGKNTEAFF	TGTGCCAGCAGCTCATACCTCTTCCGGGACGGTAAGAACACTGAAGCTTTCTTT
NA	TRBV7-8	NA	TRBJ1-5	CASSLVHRAHQPQHF	TGTGCCAGCAGCTTAGTGCACAGGGCCCATCAGCCCCAGCATTTT
NA	TRBV15	NA	TRBJ2-1	CATSTRGTYNEQFF	TGTGCCACCAGCACCCGAGGGACCTACAATGAGCAGTTCTTC
NA	TRBV5-1	TRBD2	TRBJ2-3	CASTSGPRSTDTQYF	TGCGCCAGCACTAGCGGACCCCGGAGCACAGATACGCAGTATTTT
NA	TRBV5-1	NA	TRBJ2-3	CASSPPLRDPSTDTQYF	TGCGCCAGCAGCCCCCCATTAAGGGACCCGAGCACAGATACGCAGTATTTT
NA	TRBV4-2	NA	TRBJ1-1	CASSLREGLRPGDTEAFF	TGTGCCAGCAGTCTCAGAGAGGGGCTGCGGCCAGGGGACACTGAAGCTTTCTTT
once	TRBV13	TRBD2	TRBJ2-1	CASSGSGRVSYNEQFF	TGTGCCAGCAGTGGTAGCGGGAGAGTTTCCTACAATGAGCAGTTCTTC
NA	TRBV7-9	NA	TRBJ1-1	CASSLDRVKNTEAFF	TGTGCCAGCAGCTTAGATAGGGTCAAGAACACTGAAGCTTTCTTT
NA	TRBV2	TRBD2	TRBJ2-5	CASRGLAEETQYF	TGTGCCAGCAGGGGGCTAGCGGAAGAGACCCAGTACTTC
once	TRBV5-6	NA	TRBJ2-7	CASSPGSTYEQYF	TGTGCCAGCAGCCCAGGATCTACCTACGAGCAGTACTTC
NA	TRBV11-2	NA	TRBJ1-1	CASTPRRGLMNTEAFF	TGTGCCAGCACCCCACGGCGAGGCCTCATGAACACTGAAGCTTTCTTT
NA	TRBV2	NA	TRBJ2-5	CASSEWRKETQYF	TGTGCCAGCAGTGAATGGCGTAAGGAGACCCAGTACTTC
NA	TRBV27	TRBD1	TRBJ2-2	CASSFSGTGNTGELFF	TGTGCCAGCAGTTTTTCCGGGACAGGGAACACCGGGGAGCTGTTTTTT
NA	TRBV11-1	NA	TRBJ2-5	CASSLALETQYF	TGTGCCAGCAGCTTAGCGCTAGAGACCCAGTACTTC
NA	TRBV14	NA	TRBJ2-1	CASSHRDGNYNEQFF	TGTGCCAGCAGCCACCGGGACGGGAATTACAATGAGCAGTTCTTC
NA	TRBV7-8	TRBD2	TRBJ2-3	CASTADSGRGDTQYF	TGTGCCTCCACGGCCGATAGCGGGAGAGGGGATACGCAGTATTTT
NA	TRBV6-6	NA	TRBJ2-7	CASSPSYEQYF	TGTGCCAGCAGTCCCAGCTACGAGCAGTACTTC
NA	TRBV5-1	NA	TRBJ2-3	CATKIHGPRPDRTDTQYF	TGCGCCACCAAAATCCATGGCCCTCGGCCCGATCGCACAGATACGCAGTATTTT
once	TRBV27	NA	TRBJ1-5	CASSPLGDSNQPQHF	TGTGCCAGCAGTCCCCTGGGAGATAGCAATCAGCCCCAGCATTTT
NA	TRBV29-1	NA	TRBJ2-1	CSVVPYLRDNEQFF	TGCAGCGTTGTCCCCTATTTACGAGACAATGAGCAGTTCTTC
NA	TRBV7-9	TRBD1	TRBJ2-5	CASSFGQGEQETQYF	TGTGCCAGCAGCTTCGGACAGGGGGAACAAGAGACCCAGTACTTC
NA	TRBV27	NA	TRBJ2-1	CASSLRVGTEQFF	TGTGCCAGCAGTTTGCGTGTCGGGACCGAGCAGTTCTTC